A single sample gave rise to the 18 T cell receptor beta chains below, sequenced in a study of cytomegalovirus exposure and HLA in healthy donors. PCR involved 60 Vbeta and 13 Jbeta primers. The protocol was immunoSEQ multiplex PCR, while the TCRdb copy is restricted to in-frame clones and leaves out a portion. The sample yields around 85,000 clones, 80% seen once. The material sequenced was PBMCs. Receptors originate from a male donor in good health and CMV-seronegative.

The chain recombines TRBV5-1 with TRBJ2-1, with unresolved D. Trimming took 3 bases from V and 5 from J, leaving 9 bases between them. The CDR3 is 13 residues long. Germline V gives CDR1 SGHRS, CDR2 YFSETQ. The CDR3 coding sequence is TGCGCCAGCAGCTCCAACTTCGACAATGAGCAGTTCTTC. It encodes CASSSNFDNEQFF.

In this sample, this clone turned up a few times. This rearrangement joins TRBV5-1 to TRBJ2-3; 11 nucleotides match TRBD2. Germline V gene data show CDR1 as SGHRS and CDR2 as YFSETQ. The length of the CDR3 is 17 residues. The V gene end was trimmed by 6 bases and the J gene end by 0 bases; junction bases not matched to a gene: 9. CDR3 coding DNA: TGCGCCAGCACCCGTAGCGGGGGGGCCTCCAGCACAGATACGCAGTATTTT. It is translated as CASTRSGGASSTDTQYF.

This clone was observed a handful of times. The chain recombines TRBV11-2 with TRBJ2-2; 7 bases are shared with TRBD2. The CDR3 is 13 residues long. CDR1 and CDR2 (germline): SGHAT, FQNNGV. With 6 bases clipped from V and 5 bases from J, the junction kept 3 bases outside the gene matches. CDR3 sequence (DNA): TGTGCCAGCAGTTGGACTAGAACCGGGGAGCTGTTTTTT. Protein sequence: CASSWTRTGELFF.

J is TRBJ2-1 and V is TRBV5-1; tentatively, D is TRBD2 (5 bases). With 0 bases removed from V and 8 bases from J, the gap between germline ends came to 15 bases. The CDR3 is 15 amino acids. Germline V gene lookup returns CDR1 SGHRS and CDR2 YFSETQ. In DNA, the CDR3 is TGCGCCAGCAGCTTGGAAGGGCGAGGGTCTTATGAGCAGTTCTTC. Translated: CASSLEGRGSYEQFF.

The rearrangement uses TRBV21-1 and TRBJ2-1; no check of the table's D call, TRBD1, against the DNA was made. TRBV21-1 is listed as a pseudogene. The CDR3 has 18 residues. The CDR3 region is CASSNEGRDTLSDNEQFF. CDR3 in DNA: TGTGCCAGCAGCAACGAGGGTCGGGACACCCTGTCCGACAATGAGCAGTTCTTC.

This chain joins TRBV2 and TRBJ2-1, with D perhaps TRBD2 (5 bases). CDR3 size: 10 residues. Trimming removed 5 bases at V and 12 bases at J, with 8 bases between. Germline lookup yields CDR1 SNHLY and CDR2 FYNNEI. The DNA of the CDR3 is TGTGCCAGCAGTACCCGGGGGCAGTTCTTC. Translating gives CASSTRGQFF.

This chain connects TRBV5-1 to TRBJ1-2; 7 positions match TRBD1. V shed 0 bases, J shed 4 bases, and the junction held 9 bases outside the gene matches. The CDR3 sequence is 16 residues long. Germline CDR1 reads SGHRS; CDR2 reads YFSETQ. The CDR3 sequence is CASSLADSHRGYGYTF. The CDR3 DNA reads TGCGCCAGCAGCTTGGCCGACTCTCACAGGGGCTATGGCTACACCTTC.

V and J are TRBV10-3 and TRBJ2-5; 8 nucleotides match TRBD2. This CDR3 spans 15 amino acids. Unmatched junction bases numbered 10, after V lost 6 bases and J lost 4 bases. Germline CDR1 ENHRY, CDR2 SYGVKD. In DNA, the CDR3 is TGTGCCATCAGAGAAAAGCGGGGGCGCGCAGAGACCCAGTACTTC. It yields the protein CAIREKRGRAETQYF.

The chain uses TRBV5-1 and TRBJ2-7; possibly TRBD2 for D (6 bases). Germline values: CDR1 SGHRS, CDR2 YFSETQ. CDR3 length equals 15 residues. V lost 5 bases to trimming and J lost 4 bases, with 19 bases between them. CDR3 bases: TGCGCCAGCAGTCGGTCGACCGGAGGGCTATACGAGCAGTACTTC. It encodes CASSRSTGGLYEQYF.

This clone has only a few counts. The J gene is TRBJ1-6, the V gene TRBV7-9; D remains unclear. Germline-derived CDR1 and CDR2 are SEHNR and FQNEAQ (reference sequence). Trimming removed 5 bases from V and 13 bases from J, with 15 bases in between. The CDR3 has 13 residues. The CDR3 loop reads CASSQPARGPLHF. CDR3 DNA sequence: TGTGCCAGCAGCCAACCCGCCCGAGGGCCCCTCCACTTT.

V usage is TRBV7-2 and J usage is TRBJ1-3; TRBD1 agrees at 9 bases. V was clipped by 5 bases and J by 3 bases; unmatched bases: 11. This CDR3 region has 17 residues. The germline gives CDR1 SGHTA, CDR2 FQGNSA. The CDR3 nucleotides are TGTGCCAGCAGCAACAGGGGGCCAAGGGAAATTGGAAACACCATATATTTT. Translating gives CASSNRGPREIGNTIYF. Complete variable domain (other parts from reference TRBV7-2 and TRBJ1-3): GAGVSQSPSNKVTEKGKDVELRCDPISGHTALYWYRQSLGQGLEFLIYFQGNSAPDKSGLPSDRFSAERTGGSVSTLTIQRTQQEDSAVYLCASSNRGPREIGNTIYFGEGSWLTVV.

This chain links TRBV5-1 with TRBJ2-1, with 10 nucleotides matching TRBD2. V shed 5 bases, J shed 9 bases, and the junction held 2 bases outside the gene matches. CDR3 size: 12 residues. Germline CDR1 SGHRS, CDR2 YFSETQ. CDR3 residues: CASRSSGGEQFF. DNA of the CDR3: TGCGCCAGCAGATCTAGCGGGGGTGAGCAGTTCTTC.

J is TRBJ1-2 and V is TRBV6-5; maybe TRBD1 (6 bases). This CDR3 has 14 residues. Trimming stripped 4 bases from V and 7 bases from J, with 16 bases between. Germline V CDR1 and CDR2: MNHEY, SVGAGI. CDR3: CASSWTARYSGYTF. CDR3 nucleotide sequence: TGTGCCAGCAGTTGGACAGCCCGCTATAGTGGCTACACCTTC.

The chain joins TRBV28 to TRBJ1-2; D is perhaps TRBD1 (5 bases). This CDR3 has 11 residues. V lost 6 bases to trimming and J lost 8 bases, with 10 bases between them. Per the germline V gene, CDR1 is MDHEN and CDR2 is SYDVKM. DNA for the CDR3: TGTGCCAGCAGGAAGGGGATCGGCTACACCTTC. Encoded protein: CASRKGIGYTF.

The table lists this clone with a few counts. This rearrangement joins TRBV18 to TRBJ1-1; D is unclear. Trimming took off 4 bases at V and 1 base at J, with 7 bases between the two ends. The CDR3 contains 13 residues. The germline CDR1 and CDR2 sequences are KGHSH and LQKENI. CDR3 DNA sequence: TGTGCCAGCTCACTCCACAAGAACACTGAAGCTTTCTTT. Protein sequence: CASSLHKNTEAFF.

V gene TRBV5-1 combines with J gene TRBJ2-7; 12 bases align to TRBD2. The CDR3 is 16 amino acids. In germline, CDR1 is SGHRS, CDR2 YFSETQ. J gave up 4 bases and V 0 bases, and 5 bases lay outside the gene matches. The CDR3 spells CASSLELAGGGYEQYF. For the CDR3, the DNA is TGCGCCAGCAGCTTGGAGCTAGCGGGGGGGGGTTACGAGCAGTACTTC. The full variable domain, completed using reference TRBV5-1 and TRBJ2-7, is KAGVTQTPRYLIKTRGQQVTLSCSPISGHRSVSWYQQTPGQGLQFLFEYFSETQRNKGNFPGRFSGRQFSNSRSEMNVSTLELGDSALYLCASSLELAGGGYEQYFGPGTRLTVT.

V is TRBV27 and J is TRBJ1-6; a possible D gene is TRBD1 (6 bases). The germline V and J ends were trimmed by 3 bases and 8 bases, with 11 bases remaining between them. This CDR3 is built from 14 residues. Germline V gene data show CDR1 as MNHEY and CDR2 as SMNVEV (reference sequence). Written as DNA, the CDR3 is TGTGCCAGCAGTTTCCGGACAGATTATTCACCCCTCCACTTT. Translated, it gives CASSFRTDYSPLHF.

In DNA form, the CDR3 reads TGTGCCAGCAGTCCGAATTCTGGTACAGGGGGATCACAGCCCCAGCATTTT. It specifies CASSPNSGTGGSQPQHF. V is TRBV27 and J is TRBJ1-5; 8 bases map to TRBD1. The germline CDR1 and CDR2 sequences are MNHEY and SMNVEV (reference sequence). The CDR3 totals 17 residues. J was trimmed by 7 bases and V by 5 bases; bases with no gene match: 16.